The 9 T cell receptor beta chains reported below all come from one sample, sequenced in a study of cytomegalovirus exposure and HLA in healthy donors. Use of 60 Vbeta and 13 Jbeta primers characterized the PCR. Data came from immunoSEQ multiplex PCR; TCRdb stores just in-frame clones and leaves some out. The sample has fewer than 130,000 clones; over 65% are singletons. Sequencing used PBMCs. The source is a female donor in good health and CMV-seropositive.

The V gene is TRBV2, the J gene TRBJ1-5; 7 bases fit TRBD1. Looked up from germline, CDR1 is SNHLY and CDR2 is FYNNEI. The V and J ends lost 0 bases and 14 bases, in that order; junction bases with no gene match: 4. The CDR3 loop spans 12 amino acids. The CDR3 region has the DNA TGTGCCAGCAGTGAAGCTCGAGACAGGGAGCATTTT. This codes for CASSEARDREHF.

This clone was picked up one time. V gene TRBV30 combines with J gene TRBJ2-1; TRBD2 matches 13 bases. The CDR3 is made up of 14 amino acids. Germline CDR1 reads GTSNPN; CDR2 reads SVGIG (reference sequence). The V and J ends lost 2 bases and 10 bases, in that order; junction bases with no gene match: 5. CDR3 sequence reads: CAWSPLGLAGEQFF. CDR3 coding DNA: TGTGCCTGGAGTCCACTGGGACTAGCGGGAGAGCAGTTCTTC. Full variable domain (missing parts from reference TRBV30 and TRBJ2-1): SQTIHQWPATLVQPVGSPLSLECTVEGTSNPNLYWYRQAAGRGLQLLFYSVGIGQISSEVPQNLSASRPQDRQFILSSKKLLLSDSGFYLCAWSPLGLAGEQFFGPGTRLTVL.

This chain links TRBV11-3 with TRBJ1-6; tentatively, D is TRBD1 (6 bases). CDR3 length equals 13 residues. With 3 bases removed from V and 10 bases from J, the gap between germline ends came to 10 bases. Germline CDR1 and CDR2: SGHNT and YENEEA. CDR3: CASSFQGNSPLHF. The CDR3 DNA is TGTGCCAGCAGCTTCCAGGGGAACTCACCCCTCCACTTT.

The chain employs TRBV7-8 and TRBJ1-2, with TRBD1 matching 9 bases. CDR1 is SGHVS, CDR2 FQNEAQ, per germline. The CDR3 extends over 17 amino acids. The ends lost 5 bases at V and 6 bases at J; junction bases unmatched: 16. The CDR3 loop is CASSPETGGKFIHGYTF. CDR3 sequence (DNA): TGTGCCAGCAGCCCTGAGACAGGGGGAAAATTTATACATGGCTACACCTTC.

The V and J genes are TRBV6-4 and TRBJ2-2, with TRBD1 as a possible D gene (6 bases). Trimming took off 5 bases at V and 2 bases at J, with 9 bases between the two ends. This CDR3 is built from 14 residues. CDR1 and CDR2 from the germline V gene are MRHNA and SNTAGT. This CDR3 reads CASSKTGNTGELFF. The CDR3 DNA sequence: TGTGCCAGCAGTAAGACAGGAAACACCGGGGAGCTGTTTTTT.

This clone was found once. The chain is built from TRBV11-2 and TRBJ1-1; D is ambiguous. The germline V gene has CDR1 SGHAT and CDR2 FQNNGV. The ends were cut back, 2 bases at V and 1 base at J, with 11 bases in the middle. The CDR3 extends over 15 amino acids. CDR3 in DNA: TGTGCCAGCAGCTTATATGTGACGGGGAACACTGAAGCTTTCTTT. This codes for CASSLYVTGNTEAFF.

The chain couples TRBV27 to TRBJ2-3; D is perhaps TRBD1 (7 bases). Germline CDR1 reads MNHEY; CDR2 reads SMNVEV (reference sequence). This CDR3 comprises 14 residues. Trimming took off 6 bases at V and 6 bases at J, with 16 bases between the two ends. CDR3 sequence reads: CASSPAQGRDTQYF. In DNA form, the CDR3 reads TGTGCCAGCAGCCCCGCACAGGGGAGGGATACGCAGTATTTT.

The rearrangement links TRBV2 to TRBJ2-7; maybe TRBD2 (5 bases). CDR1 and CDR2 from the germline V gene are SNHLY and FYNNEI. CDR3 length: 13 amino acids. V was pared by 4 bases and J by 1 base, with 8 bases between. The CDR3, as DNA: TGTGCCAGCAGTGGGCGCGGGTCCTACGAGCAGTACTTC. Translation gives CASSGRGSYEQYF.

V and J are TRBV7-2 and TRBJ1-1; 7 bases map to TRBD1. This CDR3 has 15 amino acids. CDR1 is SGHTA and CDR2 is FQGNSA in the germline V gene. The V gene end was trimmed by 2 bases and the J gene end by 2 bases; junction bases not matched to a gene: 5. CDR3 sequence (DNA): TGTGCCAGCAGCTTAACGCGGACAGGCAACACTGAAGCTTTCTTT. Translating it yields CASSLTRTGNTEAFF.